The T cell receptor beta chain under discussion was sequenced for a study of radiotherapy plus CTLA-4 blockade in lung cancer. Study-level information: Roughly a sixth of enrolled patients responded objectively, and around 30% had disease control.

TCRdb's copy holds only in-frame clones and misses some; the assay was immunoSEQ multiplex PCR. Among about 120,000 clones listed, around 75% were seen once. Those with chemo-refractory metastatic non-small-cell lung cancer were treated with focal radiation combined with CTLA-4 blockade using ipilimumab. Germline CDR1 LNHNV, CDR2 YYDKDF (reference sequence). V trimming: 3 bases; J trimming: 5 bases; junction bases outside the gene matches: 9. CDR3 size: 16 residues. Worth noting for this clone: The antigen remains unidentified.

Notes on the study in general: According to reports, early shifts in blood T cell clones, alongside interferon-beta, forecast response most accurately.

The sample here was peripheral blood, taken from a patient treated with radiotherapy plus ipilimumab. The V and J genes are TRBV15 and TRBJ2-1; 8 bases are a match to TRBD2. The TCR was taken from a human donor with non-small cell lung cancer who had a partial response to radiotherapy plus ipilimumab. DNA for the CDR3: TGTGCCACCAGCAGTTCCCGGGAGGGCCTAGACAATGAGCAGTTCTTC. Protein product: CATSSSREGLDNEQFF.